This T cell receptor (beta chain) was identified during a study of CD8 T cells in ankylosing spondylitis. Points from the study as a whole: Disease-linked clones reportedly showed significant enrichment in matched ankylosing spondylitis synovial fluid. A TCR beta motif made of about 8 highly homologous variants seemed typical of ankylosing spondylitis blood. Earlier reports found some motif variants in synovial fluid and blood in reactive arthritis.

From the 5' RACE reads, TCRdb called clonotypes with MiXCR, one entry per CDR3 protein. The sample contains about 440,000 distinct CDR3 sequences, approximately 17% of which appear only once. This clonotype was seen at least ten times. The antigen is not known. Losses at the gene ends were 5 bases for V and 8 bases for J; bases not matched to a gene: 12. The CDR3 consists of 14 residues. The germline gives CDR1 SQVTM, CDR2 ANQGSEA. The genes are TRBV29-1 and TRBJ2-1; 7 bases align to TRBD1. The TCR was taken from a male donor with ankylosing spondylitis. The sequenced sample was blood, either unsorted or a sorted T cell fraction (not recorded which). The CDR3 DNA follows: TGCAGCGTTACCGGGACAGAGGATTGGTATGAGCAGTTCTTC. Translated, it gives CSVTGTEDWYEQFF.